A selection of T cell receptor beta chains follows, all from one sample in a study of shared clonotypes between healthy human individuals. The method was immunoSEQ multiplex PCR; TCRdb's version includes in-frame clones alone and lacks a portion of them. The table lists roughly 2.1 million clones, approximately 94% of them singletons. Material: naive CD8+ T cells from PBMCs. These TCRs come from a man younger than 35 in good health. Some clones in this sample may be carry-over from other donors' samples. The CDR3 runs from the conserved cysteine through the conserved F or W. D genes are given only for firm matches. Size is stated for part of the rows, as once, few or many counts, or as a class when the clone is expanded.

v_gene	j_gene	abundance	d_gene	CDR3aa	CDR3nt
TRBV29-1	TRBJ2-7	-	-	CSVMASYEQYF	TGCAGCGTTATGGCCTCCTACGAGCAGTACTTC
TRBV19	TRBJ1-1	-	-	CASRRGALEAFF	TGTGCCAGTAGGAGGGGCGCACTTGAAGCTTTCTTT
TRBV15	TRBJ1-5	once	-	CATSRGNWRISDNQPQHF	TGTGCCACCAGCAGAGGGAACTGGCGGATCAGCGACAATCAGCCCCAGCATTTT
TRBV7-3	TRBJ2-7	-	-	CASSEGQGVGYEQYF	TGTGCCAGCAGCGAGGGGCAGGGAGTAGGCTACGAGCAGTACTTC
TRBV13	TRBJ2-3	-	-	CASSPSRHTDTQYF	TGTGCCAGCAGCCCCAGCCGCCACACAGATACGCAGTATTTT
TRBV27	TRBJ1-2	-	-	CASSLAGSGYGYTF	TGTGCCAGCAGTTTAGCAGGGAGCGGCTATGGCTACACCTTC
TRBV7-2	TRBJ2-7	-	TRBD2	CASSLLASGSYEQYF	TGTGCCAGCAGCTTATTGGCTAGCGGGAGCTACGAGCAGTACTTC
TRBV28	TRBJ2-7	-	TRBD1	CASSFSWTGSDEQYF	TGTGCCAGCAGTTTTTCTTGGACAGGGAGCGACGAGCAGTACTTC
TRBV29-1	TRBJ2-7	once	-	CSVDVGLAGEQYF	TGCAGCGTTGACGTCGGACTGGCGGGCGAGCAGTACTTC
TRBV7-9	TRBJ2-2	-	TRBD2	CASSLPLAGGTGELFF	TGTGCCAGCAGCCTCCCCCTAGCGGGGGGCACCGGGGAGCTGTTTTTT
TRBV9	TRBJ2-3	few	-	CASSENAPTDTQYF	TGTGCCAGCAGCGAGAACGCTCCCACAGATACGCAGTATTTT
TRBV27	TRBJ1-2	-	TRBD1	CASSPRTGFNYGYTF	TGTGCCAGCAGCCCTCGGACAGGATTTAACTATGGCTACACCTTC
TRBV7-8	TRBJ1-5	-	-	CASSPPIGGGFSNQPQHF	TGTGCCAGCAGCCCCCCCATTGGCGGCGGATTTTCTAATCAGCCCCAGCATTTT
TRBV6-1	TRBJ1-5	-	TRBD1	CASSVIVPRDRLSNQPQHF	TGTGCCAGCAGTGTAATTGTGCCTAGGGACAGGCTAAGCAATCAGCCCCAGCATTTT
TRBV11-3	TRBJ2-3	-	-	CASSLDLGEATDTQYF	TGTGCCAGCAGCTTAGATCTGGGGGAGGCTACAGATACGCAGTATTTT
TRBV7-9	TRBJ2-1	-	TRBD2	CASSLVLAGEDEQFF	TGTGCCAGCAGCTTAGTACTAGCGGGAGAAGATGAGCAGTTCTTC
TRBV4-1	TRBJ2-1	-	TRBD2	CATAWTSGYNEQFF	TGCGCCACCGCTTGGACTAGCGGCTACAATGAGCAGTTCTTC
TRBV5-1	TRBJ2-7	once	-	CASSTGAGAPYEQYF	TGCGCCAGCTCTACTGGGGCAGGCGCTCCCTACGAGCAGTACTTC
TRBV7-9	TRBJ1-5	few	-	CASSVGRNQPQHF	TGTGCCAGCAGCGTTGGTCGCAATCAGCCCCAGCATTTT
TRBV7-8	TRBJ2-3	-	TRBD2	CASSLEPGLAVTQYF	TGTGCCAGCAGCCTAGAACCGGGACTAGCGGTTACGCAGTATTTT
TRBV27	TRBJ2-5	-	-	CASSLTGLTQYF	TGTGCCAGCAGTTTAACGGGTCTGACCCAGTACTTC
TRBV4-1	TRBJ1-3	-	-	CASSQDSTASGNTIYF	TGCGCCAGCAGCCAAGATAGTACGGCCTCTGGAAACACCATATATTTT
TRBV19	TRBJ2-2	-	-	CASSIRQGEFAGELFF	TGTGCCAGTAGTATTAGGCAGGGAGAATTTGCCGGGGAGCTGTTTTTT
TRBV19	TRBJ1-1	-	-	CASRVGVGNTEAFF	TGTGCCAGTAGGGTGGGGGTAGGGAACACTGAAGCTTTCTTT
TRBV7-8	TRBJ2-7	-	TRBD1	CASRVTGLAVEQYF	TGTGCCAGCAGGGTGACAGGGCTGGCCGTCGAGCAGTACTTC
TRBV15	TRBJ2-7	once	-	CATSREDNTYEQYF	TGTGCCACCAGCAGAGAGGACAACACCTACGAGCAGTACTTC
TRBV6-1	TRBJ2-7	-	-	CASSELGWRGTAEQYF	TGTGCCAGCAGTGAATTAGGGTGGCGGGGTACGGCCGAGCAGTACTTC
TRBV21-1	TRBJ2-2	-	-	CASPDISIPNTGELFF	TGTGCCAGCCCCGATATTTCGATTCCGAACACCGGGGAGCTGTTTTTT
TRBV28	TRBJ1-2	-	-	CASSLLRVGHPYGYTF	TGTGCCAGCAGTTTGTTGCGCGTTGGACACCCCTATGGCTACACCTTC
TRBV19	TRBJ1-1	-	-	CASSIARVGVNTEAFF	TGTGCCAGTAGTATCGCCCGGGTCGGTGTGAACACTGAAGCTTTCTTT
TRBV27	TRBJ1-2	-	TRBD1	CASRGPDRGQEDYGYTF	TGTGCCAGCAGGGGCCCGGACAGGGGGCAGGAGGACTATGGCTACACCTTC
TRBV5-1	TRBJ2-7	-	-	CASSLDLGLYEQYF	TGCGCCAGCAGCTTGGACCTGGGTCTCTACGAGCAGTACTTC
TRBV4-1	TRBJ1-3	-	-	CASSQDHVPHSGNTIYF	TGCGCCAGCAGCCAAGATCATGTCCCGCACTCTGGAAACACCATATATTTT
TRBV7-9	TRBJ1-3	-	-	CASSLVWASGNTIYF	TGTGCCAGCAGCCTAGTTTGGGCATCAGGAAACACCATATATTTT
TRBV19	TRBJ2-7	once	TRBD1	CASSHAPGQGEYEQYF	TGTGCCAGTAGCCACGCCCCCGGACAGGGGGAATACGAGCAGTACTTC
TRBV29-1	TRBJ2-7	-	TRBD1	CSVELDRDYEQYF	TGCAGCGTTGAATTGGACAGGGACTACGAGCAGTACTTC
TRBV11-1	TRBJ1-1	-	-	CASSPRQSLEAFF	TGTGCCAGCAGCCCACGACAGAGCCTTGAAGCTTTCTTT
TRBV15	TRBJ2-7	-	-	CATSRDPSQWSYEQYF	TGTGCCACCAGCAGAGATCCCTCGCAGTGGAGCTACGAGCAGTACTTC
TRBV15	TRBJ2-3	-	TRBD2	CATSRLTSSTDTQYF	TGTGCCACCAGCAGATTGACTAGCAGCACAGATACGCAGTATTTT
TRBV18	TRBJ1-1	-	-	CASSPREAPNTEAFF	TGTGCCAGCTCACCCCGAGAGGCCCCGAACACTGAAGCTTTCTTT
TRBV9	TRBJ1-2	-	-	CASSVSGGGRIHGYTF	TGTGCCAGCAGCGTATCGGGTGGGGGCAGGATACATGGCTACACCTTC
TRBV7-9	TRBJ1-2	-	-	CASSLGSGTDYGYTF	TGTGCCAGCAGCTTAGGTTCGGGGACGGACTATGGCTACACCTTC
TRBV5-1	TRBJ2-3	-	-	CASSFGGGDTQYF	TGCGCCAGCAGCTTTGGGGGAGGCGATACGCAGTATTTT
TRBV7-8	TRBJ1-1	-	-	CASSLAYSQNTEAFF	TGTGCCAGCAGCTTAGCGTACAGCCAGAACACTGAAGCTTTCTTT
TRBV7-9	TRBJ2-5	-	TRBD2	CASSRLAGVRETQYF	TGTGCCAGCAGTCGACTAGCGGGAGTACGGGAGACCCAGTACTTC
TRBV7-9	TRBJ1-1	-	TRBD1	CASSSRDRPMNTEAFF	TGTGCCAGCAGCTCCCGGGACAGACCTATGAACACTGAAGCTTTCTTT
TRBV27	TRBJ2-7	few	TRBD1	CASSMTGTYEQYF	TGTGCCAGCAGCATGACAGGGACCTACGAGCAGTACTTC
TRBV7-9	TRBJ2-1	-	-	CASSLPGGDEQFF	TGTGCCAGCAGCTTGCCGGGGGGCGATGAGCAGTTCTTC
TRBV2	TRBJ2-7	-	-	CASSERANFNYEQYF	TGTGCCAGCAGTGAGAGGGCGAATTTTAACTACGAGCAGTACTTC
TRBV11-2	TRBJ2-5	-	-	CASSPSPPQETQYF	TGTGCCAGCAGCCCGTCCCCTCCTCAAGAGACCCAGTACTTC
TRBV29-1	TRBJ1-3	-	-	CSVIDGSSGNTIYF	TGCAGCGTCATCGACGGTAGCTCTGGAAACACCATATATTTT
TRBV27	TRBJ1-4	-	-	CASSAVAQGPTAPNEKLFF	TGTGCCAGCAGTGCCGTAGCTCAAGGCCCGACGGCCCCTAATGAAAAACTGTTTTTT
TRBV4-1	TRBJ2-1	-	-	CASSQGANNEQFF	TGCGCCAGCAGCCAAGGGGCCAACAATGAGCAGTTCTTC
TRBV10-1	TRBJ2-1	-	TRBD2	CASSSGRGNEQFF	TGCGCCAGCAGTAGCGGGAGAGGCAATGAGCAGTTCTTC
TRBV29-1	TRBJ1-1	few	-	CSVPYGAEAFF	TGCAGCGTTCCCTATGGGGCTGAAGCTTTCTTT
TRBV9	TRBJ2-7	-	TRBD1	CASSVSGGSSYEQYF	TGTGCCAGCAGCGTATCAGGGGGTAGCTCCTACGAGCAGTACTTC
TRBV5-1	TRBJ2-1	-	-	CASSLDPLTYNEQFF	TGCGCCAGCAGCTTGGACCCTCTTACGTACAATGAGCAGTTCTTC
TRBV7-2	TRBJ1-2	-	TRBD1	CASSFLPRDRGYGYTF	TGTGCCAGCAGCTTTCTCCCCCGTGACAGGGGGTATGGCTACACCTTC